This note documents a single T cell receptor beta chain sequence. V was pared by 0 bases and J by 0 bases, with 9 bases between. Germline CDR1 KGHSH, CDR2 LQKENI. The CDR3 consists of 16 residues. The sample comes from a study of blood T cell repertoires in COVID-19. As for the study in general: T cells, B-cell-depleted T cells, or PBMCs provided the cDNA or gDNA that served as material.

The protocol was immunoSEQ multiplex PCR, while the TCRdb copy is restricted to in-frame clones and leaves out a portion. The sample holds 150,000 to 180,000 clones, roughly 88% seen once. The receptor was isolated from a man aged 55 to 70 with COVID-19, enrolled during active disease. The sequencing sample was made of peripheral blood. The chain recombines TRBV18 with TRBJ1-3; D is ambiguous. For the CDR3, the DNA is TGTGCCAGCTCACCACCGGCCGCCGACTCTGGAAACACCATATATTTT. This sequence encodes CASSPPAADSGNTIYF. The full variable domain, with the rest looked up from reference TRBV18 and TRBJ1-3, is NAGVMQNPRHLVRRRGQEARLRCSPMKGHSHVYWYRQLPEEGLKFMVYLQKENIIDESGMPKERFSAEFPKEGPSILRIQQVVRGDSAAYFCASSPPAADSGNTIYFGEGSWLTVV.